This TCR beta chain came from a study of T cells in Graves' hyperthyroidism and ophthalmopathy. Study conclusions and caveats: Blood held most thyroid clonotypes expanded above 0.001 frequency.

Germline V gene data show CDR1 as SGHTA and CDR2 as FQGNSA. The CDR3 has 14 amino acids. The V and J ends lost 1 base and 6 bases respectively, with 13 bases between them. This clonotype was seen a few times. Its antigen is not known. TCR beta CDR3 sequences were amplified from RNA transcripts. The TCR CDR3 was amplified in a first-round RT-PCR using the HTBI primer set. From the multiplex PCR reads, TCRdb called clonotypes with MiXCR, one entry per CDR3 protein. Among roughly 580,000 distinct CDR3 sequences listed, around 42% were seen once. Sequencing used peripheral blood or thyroid tissue (not recorded which). The chain carries TRBV7-2 and TRBJ2-7, with D maybe TRBD2 (6 bases). This TCR came from a young woman with Graves' hyperthyroidism. In DNA form, the CDR3 reads TGTGCCAGCAGCTTAGTCGGGAGCTCCACCGAGCAGTACTTC. It codes for CASSLVGSSTEQYF.